This entry lists 7 T cell receptor beta chains sequenced from one sample in a study of CD8+ T cells in alopecia areata. Extraction of RNA preceded its reverse transcription into cDNA, which served as the sequencing template. Measured with immunoSEQ multiplex PCR; TCRdb has only the in-frame clones, and not every one. The sample yields 180,000 or so clones, about 47% seen once. The treatment is: oral pan-JAK inhibitor, 5-10 mg twice daily. Sequencing used CD8+ T cells sorted from blood, obtained at week 52, from a patient treated with tofacitinib. Source of these receptors: a human donor with alopecia areata.

This chain joins TRBV25-1 and TRBJ1-6, with D possibly matching TRBD1 (5 bases). Germline assignment: CDR1 MGHDK and CDR2 SYGVNS. The V end lost 7 bases, the J end lost 8 bases, and 9 bases lay between the germline ends. The CDR3 runs to 12 residues. The CDR3 coding sequence is TGTGCCAGCACTAGGGGAGATTCACCCCTCCACTTT. It is translated as CASTRGDSPLHF.

This clone was observed a single time. The rearrangement joins TRBV2 to TRBJ2-7; unclear D gene. The CDR3 is 13 residues long. V lost 1 base and J lost 2, with 6 bases in between. Germline V gene data show CDR1 as SNHLY and CDR2 as FYNNEI. The CDR3 spells CASSEGWTYEQYF. The CDR3 region has the DNA TGTGCCAGCAGTGAAGGTTGGACCTACGAGCAGTACTTC.

The V call is TRBV18, the J call TRBJ2-7; 11 bases fit TRBD2. From germline, CDR1 is KGHSH and CDR2 LQKENI. The CDR3 contains 15 residues. The J segment lost 6 bases and the V segment lost 3 bases, leaving 7 bases of the junction unmatched. The CDR3 here is CASSPLAGGEGEQYF. In DNA form, the CDR3 reads TGTGCCAGCTCACCTCTAGCGGGGGGCGAGGGCGAGCAGTACTTC. The full variable domain, rest sourced from reference TRBV18 and TRBJ2-7, is NAGVMQNPRHLVRRRGQEARLRCSPMKGHSHVYWYRQLPEEGLKFMVYLQKENIIDESGMPKERFSAEFPKEGPSILRIQQVVRGDSAAYFCASSPLAGGEGEQYFGPGTRLTVT.

This clone turned up a few times. This chain connects TRBV6-6 to TRBJ1-1, with D possibly matching TRBD1 (5 bases). Deletions cut 2 bases from V and 8 bases from J, with 9 bases between. This CDR3 is built from 12 residues. Germline V lookup: CDR1 MNHNY, CDR2 SVGAGI (reference sequence). In DNA, the CDR3 is TGTGCCAGCAGTTACCGGGGCAGGGAAGCTTTCTTT. This codes for CASSYRGREAFF.

This clone was detected only a few times. The genes are TRBV29-1 and TRBJ2-2; perhaps TRBD2 as D (7 bases). V was trimmed by 4 bases and J by 4 bases, leaving 19 bases between them. Germline CDR1 and CDR2: SQVTM and ANQGSEA. This CDR3 has 16 residues. The CDR3 region is CSVVSGGLGATGELFF. The CDR3 DNA sequence: TGCAGCGTTGTCTCCGGGGGGCTGGGGGCCACCGGGGAGCTGTTTTTT.

As for this clone: Other DNA sequences in the same sample also yield this CDR3. The chain has TRBV27 and TRBJ1-2; D remains ambiguous. This CDR3 spans 13 amino acids. V shed 1 base and J shed 2 bases, with 5 bases lying between them. Per germline, CDR1 MNHEY and CDR2 SMNVEV (reference sequence). The CDR3 region is CASSLFPNYGYTF. DNA for the CDR3: TGTGCCAGCAGTTTATTCCCGAACTATGGCTACACCTTC.

Only a few counts were recorded for this clone. The chain couples TRBV7-9 to TRBJ2-2; D may be TRBD2 (6 bases). Germline CDR1 SEHNR, CDR2 FQNEAQ (reference sequence). Trimming took off 4 bases at V and 7 bases at J, with 7 bases between the two ends. The CDR3 loop spans 12 amino acids. DNA of the CDR3: TGTGCCAGCAGCTCCGGGGGCGGGGAGCTGTTTTTT. It specifies CASSSGGGELFF.